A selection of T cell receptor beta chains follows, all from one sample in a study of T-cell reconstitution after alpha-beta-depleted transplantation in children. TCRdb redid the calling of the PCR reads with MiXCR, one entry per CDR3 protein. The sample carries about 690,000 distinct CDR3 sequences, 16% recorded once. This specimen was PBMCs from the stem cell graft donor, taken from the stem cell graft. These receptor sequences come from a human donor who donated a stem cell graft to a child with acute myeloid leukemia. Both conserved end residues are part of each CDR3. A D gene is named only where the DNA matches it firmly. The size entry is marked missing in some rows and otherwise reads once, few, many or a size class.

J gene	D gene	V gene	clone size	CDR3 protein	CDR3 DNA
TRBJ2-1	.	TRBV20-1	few	CSARDAASYNEQFF	TGCAGTGCTAGAGATGCAGCAAGTTACAATGAGCAGTTCTTC
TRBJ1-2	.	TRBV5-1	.	CASSLGQSVYGYTF	TGCGCCAGCAGCTTGGGACAGTCCGTCTATGGCTACACCTTC
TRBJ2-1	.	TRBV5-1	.	CASSLTDATYNEQFF	TGCGCCAGCAGCCTTACAGATGCTACCTACAATGAGCAGTTCTTC
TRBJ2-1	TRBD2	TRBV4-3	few	CASSHRGSGASYNEQFF	TGCGCCAGCAGCCATCGTGGGAGCGGGGCCTCCTACAATGAGCAGTTCTTC
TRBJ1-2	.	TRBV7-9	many	CASISREGADGYTF	TGTGCCAGCATCTCGCGGGAGGGCGCAGATGGCTACACCTTC
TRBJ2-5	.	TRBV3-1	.	CASSQGRGSYQETQYF	TGTGCCAGCAGCCAAGGGCGGGGCAGCTACCAAGAGACCCAGTACTTC
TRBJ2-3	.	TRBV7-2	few	CASSGGYTDTQYF	TGTGCCAGCAGCGGCGGGTACACAGATACGCAGTATTTT
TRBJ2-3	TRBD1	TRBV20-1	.	CSARDAGDRGLTDTQYF	TGCAGTGCTAGAGATGCGGGGGACAGGGGGCTCACAGATACGCAGTATTTT
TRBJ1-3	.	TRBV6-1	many	CASSVPQASGNTIYF	TGTGCCAGCAGTGTTCCCCAAGCCTCTGGAAACACCATATATTTT
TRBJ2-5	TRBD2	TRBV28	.	CASSPRLAGGRGETQYF	TGTGCCAGCAGTCCACGACTAGCGGGGGGTCGGGGAGAGACCCAGTACTTC
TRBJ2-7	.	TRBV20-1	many	CSARRTPGDEQYF	TGCAGTGCTAGGCGGACACCCGGGGACGAGCAGTACTTC
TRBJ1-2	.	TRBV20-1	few	CSARDPEGRGGYTF	TGCAGTGCTAGAGATCCAGAGGGAAGGGGTGGCTACACCTTC
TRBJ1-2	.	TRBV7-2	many	CASSLYRVTYGYTF	TGTGCCAGCAGCTTATACAGGGTTACGTATGGCTACACCTTC
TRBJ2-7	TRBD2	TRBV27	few	CASMFSSGVYEQYF	TGTGCCAGCATGTTCAGTAGCGGGGTATACGAGCAGTACTTC
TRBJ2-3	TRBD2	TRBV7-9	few	CASSREAAGIDTQYF	TGTGCCAGCAGTCGGGAGGCCGCAGGGATAGATACGCAGTATTTT
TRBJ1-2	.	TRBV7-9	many	CASSLLNREDYGYTF	TGTGCCAGCAGCTTACTGAACAGGGAGGACTATGGCTACACCTTC
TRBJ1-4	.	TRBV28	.	CASSSVRGATNEKLFF	TGTGCCAGCAGTTCTGTGCGGGGTGCAACTAATGAAAAACTGTTTTTT
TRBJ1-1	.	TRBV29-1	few	CSVGRGAGMNTEAFF	TGCAGCGTTGGAAGGGGGGCTGGGATGAACACTGAAGCTTTCTTT
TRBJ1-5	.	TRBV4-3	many	CASSQDWNQPQHF	TGCGCCAGCAGCCAAGACTGGAATCAGCCCCAGCATTTT
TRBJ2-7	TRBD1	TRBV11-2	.	CASSYRDRGREIDYEQYF	TGTGCCAGCAGCTACCGGGACAGGGGGCGGGAGATCGACTACGAGCAGTACTTC
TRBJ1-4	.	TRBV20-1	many	CRGQDGEKLFF	TGCCGGGGGCAGGATGGTGAAAAACTGTTTTTT
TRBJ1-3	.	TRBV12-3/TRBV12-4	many	CASKGLSSGNTIYF	TGTGCCAGCAAGGGTCTAAGCTCTGGAAACACCATATATTTT
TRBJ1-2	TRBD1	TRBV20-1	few	CIARGTDYGYTF	TGCATAGCGAGGGGGACAGATTATGGCTACACCTTC
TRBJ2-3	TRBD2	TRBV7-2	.	CASSPGLASTDTQYF	TGTGCCAGCAGCCCTGGACTAGCGAGCACAGATACGCAGTATTTT